These T cell receptor beta chains were read from a single sample in a study of blood T cells in healthy people across ages. TCRdb used MiXCR to reprocess the 5' RACE reads, holding one entry per CDR3 protein. The table shows over 600,000 distinct CDR3 sequences, with approximately 53% occurring only once. The source material was blood. The source of these receptors is a man aged 35 to 55 in good health. CDR3s include the opening cysteine and the closing phenylalanine or tryptophan. D genes are given only for firm matches. Size values are once, few and many counts, or a class for expanded clones, and some rows have none.

j_call d_call v_call clone_size cdr3_nt cdr3_aa
TRBJ2-1 NA TRBV20-1 few TGCAGTGCCATCACCCAGACGGGACTTAACAATGAGCAGTTCTTC CSAITQTGLNNEQFF
TRBJ1-4 TRBD1 TRBV14 few TGTGCCAGCAGCCAAAACTCGGGGACAGCGGTTGGAAAACTGTTTTTT CASSQNSGTAVGKLFF
TRBJ2-7 TRBD1 TRBV7-9 few TGTGCCAGCAGCCCGCCCGGACAGGGTACCTACGAGCAGTACTTC CASSPPGQGTYEQYF
TRBJ1-1 NA TRBV20-1 few TGCAGTGCTAGAGATCCAGGGCTTTCTGGCACTGAAGCTTTCTTT CSARDPGLSGTEAFF
TRBJ1-6 NA TRBV7-8 NA TGTGCCAGCAGCCGACGGACCGCGAGCTCCTATAATTCACCCCTCCACTTT CASSRRTASSYNSPLHF
TRBJ2-7 NA TRBV19 few TGTGCCAGTAGTCTGGCCCTAACCTACGAGCAGTACTTC CASSLALTYEQYF
TRBJ2-1 TRBD2 TRBV7-3 NA TGTGCCAGCAGGGTTACTAGCGGGGATTACAATGAGCAGTTCTTC CASRVTSGDYNEQFF
TRBJ2-3 TRBD1 TRBV12-3/TRBV12-4 NA TGTGCCAGCAGTTTAGCCTCGGACAGGGACACAGATACGCAGTATTTT CASSLASDRDTDTQYF
TRBJ2-3 NA TRBV7-9 NA TGTGCCAGCAGCGAGCTAAAAAGAACAGATACGCAGTATTTT CASSELKRTDTQYF
TRBJ2-5 TRBD1 TRBV20-1 NA TGCAGTGTTCGCTCCGGGACAGAAGAGACCCAGTACTTC CSVRSGTEETQYF
TRBJ2-5 NA TRBV29-1 NA TGCAGCGTTGAGGTCTCCGGGGCAGAGACCCAGTACTTC CSVEVSGAETQYF
TRBJ1-2 TRBD1 TRBV28 few TGTGCCAGCAGTTTATCCTTGACAGGGTCTGGCTACACCTTC CASSLSLTGSGYTF
TRBJ2-1 TRBD2 TRBV4-2 NA TGTGCCAGCAGCCAAGATCAGGAGACTAGCGGGGGAGATCGGTTCTTC CASSQDQETSGGDRFF
TRBJ2-3 TRBD2 TRBV29-1 NA TGTAGCGTTCTAGGACTAGCTGGCACAGATACGCAGTATTTT CSVLGLAGTDTQYF
TRBJ2-1 TRBD2 TRBV9 NA TGTGCCAGCAGCGTAGTAGGACTAGCAATCGCCTCCTACAATGAGCAGTTCTTC CASSVVGLAIASYNEQFF
TRBJ2-1 TRBD1 TRBV29-1 NA TGCAGCGTTGAAAGGGACAGGGTTCGTAAAGAGACCCAGTTCTTC CSVERDRVRKETQFF
TRBJ1-4 NA TRBV29-1 few TGCAGCGTGGCTTATACTGGTGAAAAACTGTTTTTT CSVAYTGEKLFF
TRBJ2-3 NA TRBV12-3/TRBV12-4 NA TGTGCCAGCAGCAGAGTTGGACCAGATACGCAGTATTTT CASSRVGPDTQYF
TRBJ2-5 NA TRBV7-2 NA TGCGCCAGCAGCTTGTTGGGTTGGGAGACCCAGTACTTC CASSLLGWETQYF
TRBJ2-7 NA TRBV6-2/TRBV6-3 NA TGTGCCAGCAGTCCTTGGGACGGACCCTACGAGCAGTACTTC CASSPWDGPYEQYF
TRBJ2-2 NA TRBV9 NA TGTGCCAGCAGCGCCGATGTGAGCCGGGACTCCACCGGGGAGCTGTTTTTT CASSADVSRDSTGELFF
TRBJ2-5 TRBD1 TRBV5-6 NA TGTGCCAGCAGTAGGACAGGGGGCGTCGAGACCCAGTACTTC CASSRTGGVETQYF
TRBJ2-2 NA TRBV6-2/TRBV6-3 NA TGTGCCAGCAGTTACTCCTCCTGGTCGAACACCGGGGAGCTGTTTTTT CASSYSSWSNTGELFF
TRBJ2-3 TRBD2 TRBV2 NA TGTGCCAGCAGTGAGACTAGCGGGAGTATCGCAGATACGCAGTATTTT CASSETSGSIADTQYF
TRBJ2-4 NA TRBV2 NA TGTGCCACATCAGGGCAGTCAAACATTCAGTACTTC CATSGQSNIQYF
TRBJ2-7 NA TRBV6-1 NA TGTGCCAGCAGTGAGCTTACAGACCTATCCGCCTACGAGCAGTACTTC CASSELTDLSAYEQYF
TRBJ2-5 NA TRBV5-1 few TGCGCCAGCAGCTTCGAAACAGGGAACCAAGAGACCCAGTACTTC CASSFETGNQETQYF
TRBJ2-6 NA TRBV7-9 once TGTGCCAGCAGCCCTATTGTCTCTGTATTCGGGGGGGCCAACGTCCTGACTTTC CASSPIVSVFGGANVLTF
TRBJ2-3 TRBD2 TRBV10-3 NA TGTGCCATCAGTGACCCCCGAGCGGGGGGCACTCCAGATACGCAGTATTTT CAISDPRAGGTPDTQYF
TRBJ2-5 NA TRBV25-1 NA TGTGCCAGCAGTGATTCCAATCAAGAGACCCAGTACTTC CASSDSNQETQYF
TRBJ2-5 TRBD2 TRBV28 few TGTGCCAGCAGTTCGCGGACTAGCTTGAGGGAGACCCAGTACTTC CASSSRTSLRETQYF
TRBJ2-5 NA TRBV12-3/TRBV12-4 few TGTGCCAGCAGTTTCTCGGCGGAGACCCAGTACTTC CASSFSAETQYF
TRBJ1-1 NA TRBV4-2 few TGTGCCAGCGGCCTCGGGACAACTAATAGGGACACTGAAGCTTTCTTT CASGLGTTNRDTEAFF
TRBJ2-1 NA TRBV4-3 NA TGCGCCAGCAGCCAAGGGCTGGGGCCCCGCGTGCAGTTCTTC CASSQGLGPRVQFF
TRBJ2-2 TRBD1 TRBV10-3 NA TGTGCCATCAGCGGGACAGTCAACAACGGGGAGCTGTTTTTT CAISGTVNNGELFF
TRBJ1-6 TRBD1 TRBV6-6 few TGTGCCAGTGACCCCGGGACAGCGAGCTCCTATAATTCACCCCTCCACTTT CASDPGTASSYNSPLHF
TRBJ1-2 TRBD1 TRBV24-1 NA TGTGCCACTAAGGACAGGGGTGGTTATGGCTACACCTTC CATKDRGGYGYTF
TRBJ2-7 NA TRBV4-2 few TGTGCCAGCAGCCAAGAGCTAAGAGGACAGATCTACGAGCAGTACTTC CASSQELRGQIYEQYF
TRBJ1-6 NA TRBV30 few TGTGCCTGGGCCCAAAGGGCCACGATTAATTCACCCCTCCACTTT CAWAQRATINSPLHF
TRBJ2-3 NA TRBV7-9 NA TGTGCCAGCAGCCCAACCGGGACTTACCAAATATTGGAGAACGGCGTTACGCAGTATTTT CASSPTGTYQILENGVTQYF
TRBJ2-1 NA TRBV3-1 NA TGTGCCAGCAACCAAGATTACGCTGAGCAGTTCTTC CASNQDYAEQFF
TRBJ2-1 TRBD2 TRBV4-1 NA TGCGCCAGCAGCCAAGGAGAACTAGCGGGAGGGGGGCGCTCCTACAATGAGCAGTTCTTC CASSQGELAGGGRSYNEQFF
TRBJ1-6 NA TRBV30 NA TGTGCCTGGCTCTCCCGGAGGGGAATTGGAGATTCACCCCTCCACTTT CAWLSRRGIGDSPLHF
TRBJ2-5 NA TRBV6-6 NA TGTGCCAGCAGTTCACAGGCGGTCGAGTACTTC CASSSQAVEYF
TRBJ2-3 NA TRBV24-1 NA TGTGCCACCAGTGATTTCGGACATGACACAGATACGCAGTATTTT CATSDFGHDTDTQYF
TRBJ2-7 NA TRBV11-3 NA TGTGCCAGCAGCTTAGTGGGACAAGCCTCCTACGAGCAGTACTTC CASSLVGQASYEQYF